This T cell receptor (beta chain) was profiled in a study of T-cell reconstitution after alpha-beta-depleted transplantation in children. This sample's TCRbeta library carried unique molecular identifier barcodes. MiXCR, applied by TCRdb to the PCR reads, yields one record per CDR3 protein. The sample records 7,000 to 9,500 distinct CDR3 sequences, over 9.5% being singletons. Study-wide results and caveats: About two months after transplant, alpha-beta T cells reportedly came from several hundred expanded graft clones. Counts and diversity of T cells one year after transplant came mostly from newly produced T cells. The high TCRbeta diversity at day 60 in some patients came from surviving recipient T cells and thymic progenitors.

The germline CDR1 and CDR2 sequences are DFQATT and SNEGSKA (reference sequence). The CDR3 consists of 14 residues. Deletions cut 0 bases from V and 0 bases from J, with 8 bases between. Many counts were recorded for this clonotype. Its specificity is unknown. The chain employs TRBV20-1 and TRBJ2-5; D not certain. This TCR derives from a patient aged 2 to 9 who had a stem cell transplant for inherited bone marrow failure, so the T cells may come from the graft donor. The starting material was PBMCs, mostly from graft donor cells, obtained 60 days after TCRalphabeta/CD19-depleted stem cell transplant. This chain's CDR3 is CSARDHPYQETQYF. The CDR3 DNA reads as TGCAGTGCTAGAGATCACCCGTACCAAGAGACCCAGTACTTC.